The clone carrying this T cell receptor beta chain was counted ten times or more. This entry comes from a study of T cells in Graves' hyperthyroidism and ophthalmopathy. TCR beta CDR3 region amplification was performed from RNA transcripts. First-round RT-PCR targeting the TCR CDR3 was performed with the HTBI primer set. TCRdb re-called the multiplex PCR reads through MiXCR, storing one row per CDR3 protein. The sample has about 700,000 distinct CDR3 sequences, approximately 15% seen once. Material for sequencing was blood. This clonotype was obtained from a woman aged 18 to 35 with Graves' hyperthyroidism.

In DNA form, the CDR3 reads TGTGCCACCAGCAGAGAGGGCGGGATTATCACAGATACGCAGTATTTT. Encoded protein: CATSREGGIITDTQYF. The chain recombines TRBV15 with TRBJ2-3; D is perhaps TRBD2 (6 bases). The germline V and J ends were trimmed by 0 bases and 2 bases, with 12 bases remaining between them. Per the germline V gene, CDR1 is LNHNV and CDR2 is YYDKDF (reference sequence). The CDR3 is 16 residues long.